This TCR beta chain originates from a study of OX40 agonist ivuxolimab in advanced cancers. The V gene lost 6 bases and the J gene lost 2 bases, with 11 bases spanning the gap. The CDR3 extends over 13 amino acids. Per the germline V gene, CDR1 is MNHEY and CDR2 is SMNVEV (reference sequence). The repertoire was sequenced with immunoSEQ multiplex PCR; TCRdb's copy has only in-frame clones and lacks some. The sample shows about 15,000 clones, 82% of them seen only once. The sample consisted of CD4+ or CD8+ T cells sorted from blood, taken in a trial of the OX40 agonist ivuxolimab. The receptor's source is an adult with an advanced solid tumor such as melanoma, head and neck, liver or kidney cancer. The rearrangement joins TRBV27 to TRBJ2-7; a possible D gene is TRBD1 (6 bases). CDR3 nucleotide sequence: TGTGCCAGCAGCCGGGACATCACCTACGAGCAGTACTTC. Its protein is CASSRDITYEQYF.